This T cell receptor (beta chain) was retrieved from a study of tumor-infiltrating lymphocytes in localized non-small cell lung cancer. The protocol was immunoSEQ multiplex PCR, while the TCRdb copy is restricted to in-frame clones and leaves out a portion. The repertoire holds around 21,000 clones, nearly 80% seen once, with less than 3.5% in the top ten. To note about this clone: As yet, its antigen is unknown.

With 0 bases clipped from V and 3 bases from J, the junction kept 2 bases outside the gene matches. Germline-derived CDR1 and CDR2 are KGHSH and LQKENI. This CDR3 comprises 15 residues. Study conclusions and caveats: T-cell fraction did not differ between immunotypes IM1 and IM2. Different pieces of the same tissue were used for each assay.

The chain couples TRBV18 to TRBJ2-7, with 10 bases that match TRBD2. The clonotype originates from a human donor with non-small cell lung cancer. The sample comprised lung tumor tissue. The CDR3 bases are TGTGCCAGCTCACCACCGGCTAGCGGGAGCTACGAGCAGTACTTC. Residues: CASSPPASGSYEQYF.